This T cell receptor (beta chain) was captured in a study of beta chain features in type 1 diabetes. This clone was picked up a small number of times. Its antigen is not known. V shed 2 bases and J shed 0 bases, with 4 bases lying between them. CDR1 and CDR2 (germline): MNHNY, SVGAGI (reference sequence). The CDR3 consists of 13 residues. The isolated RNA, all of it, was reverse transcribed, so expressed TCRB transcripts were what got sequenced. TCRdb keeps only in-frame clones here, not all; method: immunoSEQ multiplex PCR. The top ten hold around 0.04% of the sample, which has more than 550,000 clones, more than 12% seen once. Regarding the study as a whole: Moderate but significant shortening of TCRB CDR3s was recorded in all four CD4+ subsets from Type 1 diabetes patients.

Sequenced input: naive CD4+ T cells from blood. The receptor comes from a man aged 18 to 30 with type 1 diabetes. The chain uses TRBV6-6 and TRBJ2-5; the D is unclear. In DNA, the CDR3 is TGTGCCAGCAGTTACACGTACCAAGAGACCCAGTACTTC. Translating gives CASSYTYQETQYF.